These 26 T cell receptor beta chains share one sample of origin, sequenced in a study of preoperative IRX-2 immunotherapy in early breast cancer (dated by TCRdb to between 2019 and 2020). Libraries were built with the immunoSEQ multiplex PCR assay. TCRdb provides this immuneACCESS table in a form limited to in-frame rearrangements. Some clones are lacking; in checked studies, under half of them reflect an unresolved V gene, and why the rest are absent is not known. This sample lists about 89,000 clones; 70% to 90% were detected once. Approximately 2% of the sample rests with the top ten. According to the study, the label for this sample's treatment or condition signals: preoperative locoregional IRX-2 cytokine immunotherapy. The sample was tumor tissue, taken after IRX-2 immunotherapy. Receptors originate from a human donor with breast cancer.

This sequence joins TRBV28 and TRBJ2-1, with 12 bases that match TRBD2. CDR3 length equals 17 residues. V lost 7 bases, J lost 7 bases, and 14 bases stayed unmatched. CDR1 is MDHEN, CDR2 SYDVKM, per germline. CDR3 residues: CASKSTRGLAGRNEQFF. The DNA of the CDR3 is TGTGCCAGCAAATCGACCCGGGGACTAGCGGGCAGGAATGAGCAGTTCTTC.

The V call is TRBV11-3, the J call TRBJ2-1, with D tentatively TRBD1 or TRBD2 (5 bases each). V was pared by 5 bases and J by 1 base, with 9 bases between. The CDR3 has 14 amino acids. Per germline, CDR1 SGHNT and CDR2 YENEEA. The CDR3 is CASSRDGSYNEQFF. The CDR3 region has the DNA TGTGCCAGCAGCCGGGACGGTTCCTACAATGAGCAGTTCTTC. The full variable domain, in which reference TRBV11-3 and TRBJ2-1 provide the parts outside the CDR3, is EAGVVQSPRYKIIEKKQPVAFWCNPISGHNTLYWYLQNLGQGPELLIRYENEEAVDDSQLPKDRFSAERLKGVDSTLKIQPAELGDSAVYLCASSRDGSYNEQFFGPGTRLTVL.

This chain connects TRBV29-1 to TRBJ2-1; possibly TRBD2 for D (7 bases). This CDR3 comprises 12 residues. In germline, CDR1 is SQVTM, CDR2 ANQGSEA. V was clipped by 6 bases and J by 12 bases, with 18 bases between them. The CDR3 bases are TGCAGCGTGGAACGGGGGGCCCTCGGGCAGTTCTTC. Translated, it gives CSVERGALGQFF.

This chain links TRBV18 with TRBJ1-1, with D unclear. CDR1 is KGHSH and CDR2 is LQKENI in the germline V gene. Trimming pared 3 bases from V and 0 bases from J, leaving 5 bases between. The CDR3 has 13 residues. The CDR3 spells CASSPKVNTEAFF. The CDR3, as DNA: TGTGCCAGCTCACCTAAAGTGAACACTGAAGCTTTCTTT.

CDR3 region: CASSPFFGRDNEKLFF. The CDR3 DNA reads TGTGCCAGCAGCCCCTTTTTCGGGCGGGATAATGAAAAACTGTTTTTT. This chain joins TRBV14 and TRBJ1-4; no reliable D call. This CDR3 is built from 16 residues. In germline, CDR1 is SGHDN, CDR2 FVKESK. The ends were cut back, 4 bases at V and 4 bases at J, with 16 bases in the middle.

V is TRBV6-8 and J is TRBJ1-2, with 8 bases lining up with TRBD1. Germline assignment: CDR1 MNHGY and CDR2 SAAAGT. The CDR3 totals 17 residues. The junction had 22 bases not matched to a gene; V was cut back by 6 bases and J by 10 bases. The CDR3 loop is CASRKINHKGQGFVYTF. The CDR3 DNA is TGTGCCAGCAGGAAAATTAACCACAAAGGACAGGGTTTTGTCTACACCTTC.

The rearrangement joins TRBV28 to TRBJ2-7; TRBD1 is a possible D gene (5 bases). The CDR3 runs 13 residues. Germline V gene sequence: CDR1 MDHEN, CDR2 SYDVKM. Trimming removed 6 bases from V and 7 bases from J, with 16 bases in between. CDR3 nucleotides: TGTGCCAGCAGCACCCCAGGGATTGGTGAGCAGTACTTC. Translated, it gives CASSTPGIGEQYF.

J is TRBJ1-6 and V is TRBV6-8; D ambiguous. The V gene's germline CDR1 is MNHGY and CDR2 SAAAGT. CDR3 length: 16 residues. V dropped 5 bases and J dropped 8 bases, with 19 bases sitting between them. As DNA, the CDR3 is TGTGCCAGCAGTACCCGACATAACTTAATGGATTCACCCCTCCACTTT. It encodes CASSTRHNLMDSPLHF.

The chain carries TRBV30 and TRBJ1-2, with a tentative D call TRBD1 (5 bases). V was pared by 2 bases and J by 4 bases, with 11 bases between. The V gene's germline CDR1 is GTSNPN and CDR2 SVGIG (reference sequence). The CDR3 sequence is 13 residues long. CDR3 loop: CAWSPGGAYGYTF. The CDR3, as DNA: TGTGCCTGGAGTCCGGGAGGGGCCTATGGCTACACCTTC.

The CDR3 sequence: CASSLGGQRIGYTF. Written as DNA, the CDR3 is TGCGCCAGCAGCTTGGGGGGACAGCGAATTGGCTACACCTTC. The rearrangement uses TRBV5-1 and TRBJ1-2, with 7 nucleotides matching TRBD1. Trimming at V came to 0 bases and at J to 7 bases, leaving 6 bases not matched to a gene. Per germline, CDR1 SGHRS and CDR2 YFSETQ. This CDR3 comprises 14 residues.

V and J are TRBV2 and TRBJ1-4; TRBD1 is a possible D gene (5 bases). In germline, CDR1 is SNHLY, CDR2 FYNNEI. The CDR3 is 16 residues long. The ends were cut back, 5 bases at V and 8 bases at J, with 21 bases in the middle. For the CDR3, the DNA is TGTGCCAGCAGTCACCCCCAGGTGAGGGACGGCGAAAAACTGTTTTTT. It specifies CASSHPQVRDGEKLFF.

The chain combines TRBV4-1 with TRBJ1-1; D is undetermined. The CDR3 loop spans 15 amino acids. Germline V lookup: CDR1 MGHRA, CDR2 YSYEKL. Between the trimmed V and J ends, which lost 1 base and 0 bases, there was a span of 9 bases. CDR3 sequence reads: CASSQAQVMNTEAFF. The CDR3 DNA is TGCGCCAGCAGCCAAGCCCAGGTTATGAACACTGAAGCTTTCTTT.

The chain uses TRBV28 and TRBJ2-2; 7 bases match TRBD1. Per germline, CDR1 MDHEN and CDR2 SYDVKM. The CDR3 consists of 15 residues. Trimming cost V 1 base and J 1 base; bases outside gene matches: 0. CDR3 loop: CASSLYRGNTGELFF. CDR3 DNA sequence: TGTGCCAGCAGTTTATACAGGGGGAACACCGGGGAGCTGTTTTTT.

This chain links TRBV7-2 with TRBJ1-1; D is perhaps TRBD1 (5 bases). The CDR3 spans 13 residues. V gave up 5 bases and J gave up 3 bases, with 10 bases separating them. Germline CDR1 is SGHTA and CDR2 is FQGNSA. CDR3 sequence: CASSARVDTEAFF. In DNA form, the CDR3 reads TGTGCCAGCAGCGCCAGGGTTGACACTGAAGCTTTCTTT.

This chain links TRBV11-3 with TRBJ2-5, with a possible D match to TRBD2 (6 bases). The CDR3 totals 14 residues. Between the trimmed V and J ends, which lost 5 bases and 5 bases, there was a span of 15 bases. Per germline, CDR1 SGHNT and CDR2 YENEEA. CDR3 in DNA: TGTGCCAGCAGCCAAGGGTCGGGAGAGGAGACCCAGTACTTC. Translation: CASSQGSGEETQYF.

V and J are TRBV11-3 and TRBJ2-5; 11 bases match TRBD2. CDR1 and CDR2 from the germline V gene are SGHNT and YENEEA. Trimming cost V 3 bases and J 1 base; bases outside gene matches: 4. The CDR3 consists of 16 residues. CDR3 in DNA: TGTGCCAGCAGCTTGCTAACTAGCGGGGGCCAAGAGACCCAGTACTTC. Residues: CASSLLTSGGQETQYF.

V is TRBV11-3 and J is TRBJ2-7, with D perhaps given as TRBD1 or TRBD2 (5 bases each). Trimming removed 3 bases at V and 5 bases at J, with 14 bases between. This CDR3 has 14 residues. CDR1 and CDR2 (germline): SGHNT, YENEEA. The DNA of the CDR3 is TGTGCCAGCAGCTTGGTGGGACCGGGGAACGAGCAGTACTTC. It is translated as CASSLVGPGNEQYF.

The CDR3 sequence: CASRSYIPGQGRRITDTQYF. The CDR3 nucleotides are TGTGCCAGCAGATCATACATCCCGGGACAGGGGCGTCGAATCACAGATACGCAGTATTTT. The chain carries TRBV7-7 and TRBJ2-3, with TRBD1 matching over 10 bases. J lost 2 bases, V lost 6 bases, and 20 bases had no gene match. The CDR3 sequence is 20 residues long. CDR1 is SSHAT and CDR2 is FNYEAQ in the germline V gene (reference sequence).

The chain links TRBV9 to TRBJ2-2, with D possibly TRBD1 on 5 matching bases. Per the germline V gene, CDR1 is SGDLS and CDR2 is YYNGEE. Trimming took 4 bases from V and 1 from J, leaving 11 bases between them. CDR3 size: 15 residues. Here the CDR3 reads CASSKGEGNTGELFF. In DNA, the CDR3 is TGTGCCAGCAGCAAAGGGGAAGGGAACACCGGGGAGCTGTTTTTT.

The chain uses TRBV14 and TRBJ2-1; 8 bases line up with TRBD1. Trimming took 2 bases from V and 8 from J; bases not matched to a gene: 11. The germline gives CDR1 SGHDN, CDR2 FVKESK. CDR3 size: 16 residues. Here the CDR3 reads CASSQRSRAGGDEQFF. CDR3 sequence (DNA): TGTGCCAGCAGCCAAAGGAGTCGGGCAGGGGGCGATGAGCAGTTCTTC.

The V gene is TRBV6-7, the J gene TRBJ2-7, with a possible D match to TRBD2 (5 bases). TRBV6-7 is flagged as an ORF with uncertain function. The V end lost 5 bases, the J end lost 0 bases, and 11 bases lay between the germline ends. CDR3 size: 14 residues. The CDR3 DNA reads as TGTGCCAGCAGTCGGACGGGAAGCTCCTACGAGCAGTACTTC. Translation gives CASSRTGSSYEQYF.

V and J are TRBV30 and TRBJ2-7, with D possibly TRBD2 on 5 matching bases. The germline V gene has CDR1 GTSNPN and CDR2 SVGIG (reference sequence). CDR3 size: 11 residues. The germline V and J ends were trimmed by 1 base and 6 bases, with 7 bases remaining between them. The DNA for the CDR3 is TGTGCCTGGAGTGGCGGGCGCGAGCAGTACTTC. Translated: CAWSGGREQYF.

The table lists this clone with a few counts. The chain uses TRBV11-3 and TRBJ1-6, with TRBD1 matching over 7 bases. J lost 7 bases, V lost 4 bases, and 10 bases had no gene match. From germline, CDR1 is SGHNT and CDR2 YENEEA. The CDR3 contains 16 residues. CDR3 sequence (DNA): TGTGCCAGCAGCTCCCCGGTGGGGACAGTAAATTCACCCCTCCACTTT. Residues: CASSSPVGTVNSPLHF. Supplemented by reference TRBV11-3 and TRBJ1-6, the full variable domain reads EAGVVQSPRYKIIEKKQPVAFWCNPISGHNTLYWYLQNLGQGPELLIRYENEEAVDDSQLPKDRFSAERLKGVDSTLKIQPAELGDSAVYLCASSSPVGTVNSPLHFGNGTRLTVT.

V is TRBV11-3 and J is TRBJ2-7; 8 positions match TRBD1. CDR1 and CDR2 from the germline V gene are SGHNT and YENEEA. Trimming cost V 3 bases and J 2 bases; bases outside gene matches: 3. The CDR3 has 14 residues. The CDR3 sequence: CASSFGTGTYEQYF. Written as DNA, the CDR3 is TGTGCCAGCAGCTTCGGGACAGGAACCTACGAGCAGTACTTC.

J is TRBJ1-5 and V is TRBV18; 10 bases align to TRBD1. Germline-derived CDR1 and CDR2 are KGHSH and LQKENI. Losses at the gene ends were 2 bases for V and 0 bases for J; bases not matched to a gene: 4. This CDR3 is built from 17 residues. Here the CDR3 DNA reads TGTGCCAGCTCACCAACGACAGGGGGCTTTAGCAATCAGCCCCAGCATTTT. As protein: CASSPTTGGFSNQPQHF.

The chain employs TRBV1 and TRBJ1-1; the D call of TRBD1 is as the table states it, not checked on the DNA. TRBV1 is a listed pseudogene. The CDR3 extends over 16 amino acids. CDR3 in DNA: TGCGCCAGCAGCCAAGTCCCAGGACAGGCCAGCACTGAAGCTTTCTTT. It specifies CASSQVPGQASTEAFF.